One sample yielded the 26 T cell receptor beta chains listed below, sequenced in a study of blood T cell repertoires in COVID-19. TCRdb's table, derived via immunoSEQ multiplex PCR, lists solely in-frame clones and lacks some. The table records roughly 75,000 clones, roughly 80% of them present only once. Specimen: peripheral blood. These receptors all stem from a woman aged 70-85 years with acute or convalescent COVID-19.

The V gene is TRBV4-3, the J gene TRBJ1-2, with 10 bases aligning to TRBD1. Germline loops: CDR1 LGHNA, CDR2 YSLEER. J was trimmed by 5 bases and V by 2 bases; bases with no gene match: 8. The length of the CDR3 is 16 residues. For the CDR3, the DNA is TGCGCCAGCAGCCAAATGGACAGGGGGTCCAATTATGGCTACACCTTC. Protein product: CASSQMDRGSNYGYTF.

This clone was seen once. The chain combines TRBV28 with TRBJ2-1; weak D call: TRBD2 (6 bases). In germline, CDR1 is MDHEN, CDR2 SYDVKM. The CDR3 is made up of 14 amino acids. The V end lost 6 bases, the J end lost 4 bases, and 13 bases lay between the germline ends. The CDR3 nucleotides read TGTGCCAGCAGGGGAGCGGGCCGATACAATGAGCAGTTCTTC. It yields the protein CASRGAGRYNEQFF. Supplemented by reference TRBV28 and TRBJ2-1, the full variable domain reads DVKVTQSSRYLVKRTGEKVFLECVQDMDHENMFWYRQDPGLGLRLIYFSYDVKMKEKGDIPEGYSVSREKKERFSLILESASTNQTSMYLCASRGAGRYNEQFFGPGTRLTVL.

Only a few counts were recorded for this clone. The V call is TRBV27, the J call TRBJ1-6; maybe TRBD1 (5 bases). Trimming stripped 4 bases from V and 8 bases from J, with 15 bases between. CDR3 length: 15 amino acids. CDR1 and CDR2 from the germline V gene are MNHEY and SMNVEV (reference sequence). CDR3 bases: TGTGCCAGCAGTTCCACTCCGGGACTAGATTCACCCCTCCACTTT. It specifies CASSSTPGLDSPLHF.

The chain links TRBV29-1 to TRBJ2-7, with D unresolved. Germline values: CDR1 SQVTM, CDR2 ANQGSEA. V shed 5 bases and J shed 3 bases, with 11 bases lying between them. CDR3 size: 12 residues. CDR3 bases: TGCAGCGTTCAACCTAACAGCTACGAGCAGTACTTC. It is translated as CSVQPNSYEQYF.

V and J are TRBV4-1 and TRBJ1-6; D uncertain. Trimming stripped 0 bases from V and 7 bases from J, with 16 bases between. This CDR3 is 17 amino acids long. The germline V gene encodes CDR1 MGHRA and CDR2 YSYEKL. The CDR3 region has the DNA TGCGCCAGCAGCCAAGACTCTGTCGCACTCTACAATTCACCCCTCCACTTT. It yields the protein CASSQDSVALYNSPLHF.

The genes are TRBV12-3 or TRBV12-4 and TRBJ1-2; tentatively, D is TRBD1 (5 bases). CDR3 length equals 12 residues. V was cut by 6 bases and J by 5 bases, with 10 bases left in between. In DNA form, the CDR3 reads TGTGCCAGCAGCCAGGGAATTTATGGCTACACCTTC. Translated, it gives CASSQGIYGYTF.

The CDR3 region is CSVEWEAGTGELFF. The CDR3 DNA reads TGCAGCGTTGAGTGGGAGGCGGGAACCGGGGAGCTGTTTTTT. This chain uses TRBV29-1 with TRBJ2-2, with D possibly being TRBD2 (6 bases). The CDR3 runs to 14 residues. Germline loops: CDR1 SQVTM, CDR2 ANQGSEA. V shed 3 bases and J shed 5 bases, with 13 bases lying between them.

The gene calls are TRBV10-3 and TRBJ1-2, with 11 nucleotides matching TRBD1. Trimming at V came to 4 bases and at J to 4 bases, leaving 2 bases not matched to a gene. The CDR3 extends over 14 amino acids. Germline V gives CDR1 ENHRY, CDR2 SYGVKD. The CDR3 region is CAISGDRGGYGYTF. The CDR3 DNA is TGTGCCATCAGTGGGGACAGGGGGGGCTATGGCTACACCTTC.

CDR3 protein: CASRFQETDTQYF. CDR3 DNA sequence: TGCGCCAGCAGATTCCAGGAAACAGATACGCAGTATTTT. The J gene is TRBJ2-3, the V gene TRBV23-1; D gene unclear. TRBV23-1 counts as an open reading frame of uncertain function. This CDR3 has 13 residues. Trimming stripped 6 bases from V and 3 bases from J, with 10 bases between.

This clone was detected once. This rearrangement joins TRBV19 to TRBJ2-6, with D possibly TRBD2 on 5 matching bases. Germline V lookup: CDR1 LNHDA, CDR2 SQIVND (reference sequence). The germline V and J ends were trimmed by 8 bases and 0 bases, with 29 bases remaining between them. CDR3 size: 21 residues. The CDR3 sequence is CASGHHSMRVPYLSGANVLTF. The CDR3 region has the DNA TGTGCCAGTGGCCACCACTCTATGAGGGTCCCATACCTCTCTGGGGCCAACGTCCTGACTTTC. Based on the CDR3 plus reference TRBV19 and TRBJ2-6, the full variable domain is DGGITQSPKYLFRKEGQNVTLSCEQNLNHDAMYWYRQDPGQGLRLIYYSQIVNDFQKGDIAEGYSVSREKKESFPLTVTSAQKNPTAFYLCASGHHSMRVPYLSGANVLTFGAGSRLTVL.

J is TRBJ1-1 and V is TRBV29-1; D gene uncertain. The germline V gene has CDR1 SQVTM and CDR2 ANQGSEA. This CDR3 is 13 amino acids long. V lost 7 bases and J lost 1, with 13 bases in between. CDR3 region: CSAGDKSNTEAFF. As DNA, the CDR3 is TGCAGCGCGGGAGACAAATCGAACACTGAAGCTTTCTTT.

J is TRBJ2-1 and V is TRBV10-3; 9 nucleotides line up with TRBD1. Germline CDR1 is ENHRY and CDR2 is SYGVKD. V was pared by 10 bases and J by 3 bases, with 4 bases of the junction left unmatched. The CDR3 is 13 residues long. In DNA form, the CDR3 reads TGTGCCACCTGGGACAGGGTCTACAATGAGCAGTTCTTC. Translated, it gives CATWDRVYNEQFF.

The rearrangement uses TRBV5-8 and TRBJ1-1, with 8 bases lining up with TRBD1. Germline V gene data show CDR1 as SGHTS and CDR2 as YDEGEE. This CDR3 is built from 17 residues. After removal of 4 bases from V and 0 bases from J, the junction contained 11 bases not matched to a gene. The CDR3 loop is CASSKMTGVNLNTEAFF. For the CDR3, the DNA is TGTGCCAGCAGCAAGATGACAGGGGTAAACTTGAACACTGAAGCTTTCTTT. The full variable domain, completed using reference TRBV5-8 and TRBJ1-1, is EAGVTQSPTHLIKTRGQQATLRCSPISGHTSVYWYQQALGLGLQFLLWYDEGEERNRGNFPPRFSGRQFPNYSSELNVNALELEDSALYLCASSKMTGVNLNTEAFFGQGTRLTVV.

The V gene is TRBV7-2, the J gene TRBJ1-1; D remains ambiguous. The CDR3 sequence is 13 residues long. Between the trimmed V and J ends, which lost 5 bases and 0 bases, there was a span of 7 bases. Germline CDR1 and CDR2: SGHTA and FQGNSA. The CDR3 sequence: CASSIQVNTEAFF. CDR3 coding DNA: TGTGCCAGCAGCATTCAGGTGAACACTGAAGCTTTCTTT.

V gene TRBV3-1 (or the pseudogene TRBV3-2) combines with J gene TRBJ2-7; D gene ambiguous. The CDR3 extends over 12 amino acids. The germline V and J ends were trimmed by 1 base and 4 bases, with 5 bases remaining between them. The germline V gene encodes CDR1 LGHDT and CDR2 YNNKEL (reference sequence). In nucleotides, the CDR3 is TGTGCCAGCAGCCAAGTAAATTACGAGCAGTACTTC. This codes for CASSQVNYEQYF.

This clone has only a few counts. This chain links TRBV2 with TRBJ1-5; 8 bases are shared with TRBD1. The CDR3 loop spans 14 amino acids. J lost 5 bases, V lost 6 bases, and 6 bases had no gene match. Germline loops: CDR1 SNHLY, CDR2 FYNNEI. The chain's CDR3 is CASSDRGMYQPQHF. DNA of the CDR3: TGTGCCAGCAGCGACAGGGGTATGTATCAGCCCCAGCATTTT.

The CDR3 protein is CASINAGVGSSEAFF. The CDR3 DNA reads as TGTGCCAGCATAAATGCCGGGGTTGGATCATCCGAAGCTTTCTTT. The rearrangement joins TRBV28 to TRBJ1-1, with D hard to call. Between the trimmed V and J ends, which lost 7 bases and 8 bases, there was a span of 23 bases. This CDR3 has 15 amino acids. CDR1 is MDHEN and CDR2 is SYDVKM in the germline V gene.

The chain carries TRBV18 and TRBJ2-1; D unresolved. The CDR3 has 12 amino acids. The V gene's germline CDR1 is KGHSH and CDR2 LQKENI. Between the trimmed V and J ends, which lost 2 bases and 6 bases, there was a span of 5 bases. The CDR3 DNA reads TGTGCCAGCTCACCAGAGCGCAATGAGCAGTTCTTC. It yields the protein CASSPERNEQFF.

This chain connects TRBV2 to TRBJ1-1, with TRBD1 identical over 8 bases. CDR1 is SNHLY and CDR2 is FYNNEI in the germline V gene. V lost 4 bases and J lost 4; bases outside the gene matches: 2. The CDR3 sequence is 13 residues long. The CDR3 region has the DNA TGTGCCAGCAGTGGACAGGGGAGCACTGAAGCTTTCTTT. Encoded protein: CASSGQGSTEAFF.

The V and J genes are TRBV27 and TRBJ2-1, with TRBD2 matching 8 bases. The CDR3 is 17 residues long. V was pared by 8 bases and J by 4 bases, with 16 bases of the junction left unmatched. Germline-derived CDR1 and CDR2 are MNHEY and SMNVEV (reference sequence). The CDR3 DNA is TGTGCCAGCTTTACTAAGAGAGGAGCGGGGGAGTACAATGAGCAGTTCTTC. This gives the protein CASFTKRGAGEYNEQFF.

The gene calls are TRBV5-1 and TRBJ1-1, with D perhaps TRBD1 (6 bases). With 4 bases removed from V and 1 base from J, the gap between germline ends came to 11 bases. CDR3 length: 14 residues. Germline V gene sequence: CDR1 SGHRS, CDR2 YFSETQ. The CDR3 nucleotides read TGCGCCAGCAGCCCCCAGGGGACGAACACTGAAGCTTTCTTT. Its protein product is CASSPQGTNTEAFF.

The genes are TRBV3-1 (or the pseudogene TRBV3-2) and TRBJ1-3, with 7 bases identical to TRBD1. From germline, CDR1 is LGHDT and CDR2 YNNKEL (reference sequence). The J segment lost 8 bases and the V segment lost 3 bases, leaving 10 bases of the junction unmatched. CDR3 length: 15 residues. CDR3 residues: CASSQTGSSRDTIYF. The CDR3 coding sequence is TGTGCCAGCAGCCAGACAGGGTCTTCCCGGGACACCATATATTTT.

As DNA, the CDR3 is TGCAGCGTTGAAGATGCTAGTTCCTTGGGCGGGGAGCAGTTCTTC. The encoded protein is CSVEDASSLGGEQFF. The rearrangement links TRBV29-1 to TRBJ2-1, with D possibly being TRBD2 (5 bases). This CDR3 is 15 amino acids long. Germline loops: CDR1 SQVTM, CDR2 ANQGSEA. With 0 bases removed from V and 10 bases from J, the gap between germline ends came to 19 bases.

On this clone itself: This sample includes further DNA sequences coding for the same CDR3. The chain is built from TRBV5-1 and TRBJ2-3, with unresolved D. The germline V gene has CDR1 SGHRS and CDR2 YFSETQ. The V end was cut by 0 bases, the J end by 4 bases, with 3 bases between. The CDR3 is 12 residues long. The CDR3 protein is CASSLAADTQYF. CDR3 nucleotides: TGCGCCAGCAGCTTGGCTGCAGATACGCAGTATTTT.

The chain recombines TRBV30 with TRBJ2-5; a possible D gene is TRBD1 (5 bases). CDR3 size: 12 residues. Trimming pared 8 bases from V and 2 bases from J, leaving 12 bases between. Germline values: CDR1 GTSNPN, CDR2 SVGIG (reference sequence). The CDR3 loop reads CARKTGQETQYF. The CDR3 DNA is TGTGCCCGGAAAACAGGTCAAGAGACCCAGTACTTC.

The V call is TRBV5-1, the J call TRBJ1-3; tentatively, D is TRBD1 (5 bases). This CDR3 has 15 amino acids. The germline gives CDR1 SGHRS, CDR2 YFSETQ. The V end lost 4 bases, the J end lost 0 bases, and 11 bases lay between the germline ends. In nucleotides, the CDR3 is TGCGCCAGCAGCCCCGACAGCAGCTCTGGAAACACCATATATTTT. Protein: CASSPDSSSGNTIYF.